Shown below are 29 T cell receptor beta chains from a single sample sequenced in a study of identical twins (dated by TCRdb to about 2016). Library prep was done by 5' RACE. The sequencer was an Illumina HiSeq 2000. TCRdb trimmed public reads at Q25 via fastp, called clones via MiXCR and kept in-frame beta chains. Here each entry gathers all rows of one CDR3 protein and keeps the most common genes and DNA. This sample has around 1.7 million distinct CDR3 sequences in its table, and under 35% of those were observed once. The top ten clones comprise about 0.3% of the sample. The sample consisted of cord blood. The receptors stem from a newborn girl in good health.

The CDR3: CSATPNRWRGNQPQHF. Written as DNA, the CDR3 is TGCAGTGCTACACCCAATCGGTGGCGAGGCAATCAGCCCCAGCATTTT. The V and J genes are TRBV20-1 and TRBJ1-5; no definite D call. The V end lost 4 bases, the J end lost 2 bases, and 18 bases lay between the germline ends. Germline loops: CDR1 DFQATT, CDR2 SNEGSKA (reference sequence). This CDR3 region has 16 residues.

This clonotype was seen ten or more times. This rearrangement joins TRBV29-1 to TRBJ1-2; D not certain. Germline V gene sequence: CDR1 SQVTM, CDR2 ANQGSEA. Trimming took off 0 bases at V and 2 bases at J, with 7 bases between the two ends. CDR3 length equals 13 residues. In nucleotides, the CDR3 is TGCAGCGTTGAAGATTGGGTGAACTATGGCTACACCTTC. Protein product: CSVEDWVNYGYTF.

This clonotype was found a few times. This chain links TRBV7-2 with TRBJ1-2; D is undetermined. The CDR3 loop spans 13 amino acids. Trimming cost V 2 bases and J 5 bases, with 9 bases left between them. Germline CDR1 is SGHTA and CDR2 is FQGNSA. The CDR3 coding sequence is TGTGCCAGCAGCTTATATGAGTTGTATGGCTACACCTTC. Translated: CASSLYELYGYTF.

Concerning this clonotype itself: The junction does not match germline at one end; this may be a read error. The V call is TRBV27, the J call TRBJ2-7, with 9 bases lining up with TRBD1. Per the germline V gene, CDR1 is MNHEY and CDR2 is SMNVEV (reference sequence). The CDR3 extends over 14 amino acids. The CDR3 loop is CAGSPGQGLYEQYF. As DNA, the CDR3 is TGTGCCGGCAGTCCGGGACAGGGCCTCTACGAGCAGTACTTC.

This clonotype has a count of ten or more. The rearrangement joins TRBV29-1 to TRBJ1-2; 8 positions agree with TRBD1. The J segment lost 8 bases and the V segment lost 4 bases, leaving 6 bases of the junction unmatched. CDR3 length: 12 amino acids. Germline loops: CDR1 SQVTM, CDR2 ANQGSEA. CDR3 region: CSVVQGARGYTF. The CDR3 DNA reads TGCAGCGTTGTGCAGGGGGCGCGGGGCTACACCTTC. Based on the CDR3 plus reference TRBV29-1 and TRBJ1-2, the full variable domain is SAVISQKPSRDICQRGTSLTIQCQVDSQVTMMFWYRQQPGQSLTLIATANQGSEATYESGFVIDKFPISRPNLTFSTLTVSNMSPEDSSIYLCSVVQGARGYTFGSGTRLTVV.

Worth noting for this clonotype: A much more abundant neighbour one base away suggests this may be a read error. V is TRBV12-3 or TRBV12-4 and J is TRBJ2-5; tentative D call: TRBD2 (5 bases). The tail of the sequence fits TRBJ2-1 better, so the J call may be wrong. The CDR3 is 15 residues long. The CDR3 bases are TGTGCCAGCAGTTTTTCTTCGGGGTACCAAGAGACCCAGTTCTTC. This translates into CASSFSSGYQETQFF.

This clonotype was seen only a few times. This chain links TRBV4-2 with TRBJ2-1; 10 nucleotides line up with TRBD2. CDR1 and CDR2 from the germline V gene are LGHNA and YNFKEQ. This CDR3 contains 16 residues. The J segment lost 8 bases and the V segment lost 4 bases, leaving 11 bases of the junction unmatched. CDR3 in amino acids: CASSRLSGRILDEQFF. CDR3 DNA: TGTGCCAGCAGCCGCCTTAGCGGGAGGATTCTCGATGAGCAGTTCTTC.

This clonotype showed up many times. The J gene is TRBJ1-2, the V gene TRBV6-1; no firm D call. This CDR3 is 12 amino acids long. The V end lost 7 bases, the J end lost 2 bases, and 8 bases lay between the germline ends. Germline V lookup: CDR1 MNHNS, CDR2 SASEGT. The CDR3 loop is CASNRGNYGYTF. The CDR3 bases are TGTGCCAGCAACCGGGGAAACTATGGCTACACCTTC.

This clonotype occurred a few times. The gene calls are TRBV5-1 and TRBJ1-4, with 9 positions matching TRBD1. The CDR3 consists of 17 residues. CDR1 is SGHRS, CDR2 YFSETQ, per germline. The ends lost 6 bases at V and 0 bases at J; junction bases unmatched: 9. The CDR3, as DNA: TGCGCCAGCACCACAGGGGGCGCGAAAGCAACTAATGAAAAACTGTTTTTT. Encoded protein: CASTTGGAKATNEKLFF.

This clonotype was recorded a few times. The rearrangement joins TRBV18 to TRBJ1-4; 7 nucleotides agree with TRBD1. The trim removed 3 bases at V and 6 bases at J, leaving 4 bases unmatched. This CDR3 region has 14 residues. The germline gives CDR1 KGHSH, CDR2 LQKENI. The CDR3 DNA follows: TGTGCCAGCTCACCGGGGACAGCCTATGAAAAACTGTTTTTT. Its protein is CASSPGTAYEKLFF. Together with reference TRBV18 and TRBJ1-4, the CDR3 gives the full variable domain: NAGVMQNPRHLVRRRGQEARLRCSPMKGHSHVYWYRQLPEEGLKFMVYLQKENIIDESGMPKERFSAEFPKEGPSILRIQQVVRGDSAAYFCASSPGTAYEKLFFGSGTQLSVL.

This clonotype came up a few times. The chain links TRBV20-1 to TRBJ2-5; 12 bases match TRBD2. The DNA end is more similar to TRBJ2-7, so the J call may be wrong. Germline V gene lookup returns CDR1 DFQATT and CDR2 SNEGSKA (reference sequence). The CDR3 covers 14 residues. The CDR3 nucleotides are TGCAGTGCCCCAAGACTAGCGGGGGTATACGAGCAGTACTTC. Protein: CSAPRLAGVYEQYF.

The CDR3 nucleotides read TGCGCCAGCAGCCGCCTAAGGCATGAGCAGTACTTC. As protein: CASSRLRHEQYF. The V call is TRBV5-1, the J call TRBJ2-5; no clear D gene. Germline V lookup: CDR1 SGHRS, CDR2 YFSETQ. V lost 4 bases and J 11 bases, leaving 15 bases between the germline ends. The CDR3 contains 12 residues.

J is TRBJ2-1 and V is TRBV28; 11 bases align to TRBD2. The CDR3 spans 17 residues. Germline lookup yields CDR1 MDHEN and CDR2 SYDVKM. The junction had 11 bases not matched to a gene; V was cut back by 4 bases and J by 6 bases. CDR3 protein: CASSSSTLAGGGNEQFF. The CDR3 nucleotides read TGTGCCAGCAGTTCTTCTACCTTAGCGGGAGGGGGCAATGAGCAGTTCTTC.

There are a few counts of this clonotype. This chain joins TRBV28 and TRBJ2-7; D is possibly TRBD2 (6 bases). Germline lookup yields CDR1 MDHEN and CDR2 SYDVKM. This CDR3 is built from 15 residues. V was pared by 0 bases and J by 3 bases, with 12 bases between. The CDR3 coding sequence is TGTGCCAGCAGTTTATGGGGCCAGGGAGGCTACGAGCAGTACTTC. It encodes CASSLWGQGGYEQYF.

This sequence joins TRBV5-4 and TRBJ2-7, with D uncertain. This CDR3 has 13 amino acids. Per the germline V gene, CDR1 is SGHNT and CDR2 is YYREEE (reference sequence). The germline V and J ends were trimmed by 0 bases and 4 bases, with 8 bases remaining between them. The CDR3 DNA sequence: TGTGCCAGCAGCTTGGAGGTCCTATACGAGCAGTACTTC. Translation gives CASSLEVLYEQYF. The full variable domain, rest sourced from reference TRBV5-4 and TRBJ2-7, is ETGVTQSPTHLIKTRGQQVTLRCSSQSGHNTVSWYQQALGQGPQFIFQYYREEENGRGNFPPRFSGLQFPNYSSELNVNALELDDSALYLCASSLEVLYEQYFGPGTRLTVT.

The chain is built from TRBV12-3 or TRBV12-4 and TRBJ1-2; 10 nucleotides align to TRBD1. The V segment lost 3 bases and the J segment 6 bases; nucleotides outside the gene matches: 4. This CDR3 contains 14 residues. In nucleotides, the CDR3 is TGTGCCAGCAGTTTGACCGGGACAGGGGATGGCTACACCTTC. It translates to CASSLTGTGDGYTF.

The chain has TRBV12-3 or TRBV12-4 and TRBJ1-1, with a possible D match to TRBD1 (5 bases). This CDR3 has 13 amino acids. Trimming pared 3 bases from V and 6 bases from J, leaving 11 bases between. CDR3 DNA sequence: TGTGCCAGCAGTTTTGTCCAGGGTGCTGAAGCTTTCTTT. It encodes CASSFVQGAEAFF.

This clonotype was seen a handful of times. The chain links TRBV4-2 to TRBJ2-4; D is unclear. Matching the DNA end better, TRBJ2-7 makes the J call doubtful. Germline loops: CDR1 LGHNA, CDR2 YNFKEQ. This CDR3 spans 13 amino acids. CDR3 sequence: CASSQVLEYEQYF. CDR3 nucleotide sequence: TGTGCCAGCAGCCAAGTTCTGGAGTACGAGCAGTACTTC.

There are a few counts of this clonotype. The gene calls are TRBV6-1 and TRBJ2-4; possible D gene TRBD1, 6 bases. V lost 6 bases, J lost 13 bases, and 19 bases lay in between. The germline CDR1 and CDR2 sequences are MNHNS and SASEGT. The CDR3 spans 13 residues. CDR3 nucleotide sequence: TGTGCCAGCAGGAGGGGGATTTGGAATGAGCAGTACTTC. Its protein is CASRRGIWNEQYF.

The gene calls are TRBV2 and TRBJ2-7; weak D call: TRBD1 (6 bases). This CDR3 is 11 amino acids long. Germline V CDR1 and CDR2: SNHLY, FYNNEI. V gave up 3 bases and J gave up 12 bases, with 12 bases separating them. The CDR3 is CASSEVRGPYF. The CDR3 nucleotides read TGTGCCAGCAGTGAGGTCAGGGGCCCGTACTTC.

The V call is TRBV24-1, the J call TRBJ2-1; TRBD2 is a possible D gene (6 bases). Trimming cost V 8 bases and J 4 bases, with 11 bases left between them. Germline assignment: CDR1 KGHDR and CDR2 SFDVKD. The CDR3 is 13 residues long. The CDR3 spells CATTGGKYNEQFF. The CDR3 DNA reads as TGTGCCACCACCGGGGGAAAGTACAATGAGCAGTTCTTC.

This clonotype has just one count. V is TRBV2 and J is TRBJ2-1, with 9 bases matching TRBD2. After removal of 6 bases from V and 12 bases from J, the junction contained 9 bases not matched to a gene. CDR1 is SNHLY, CDR2 FYNNEI, per germline. The CDR3 contains 13 residues. The CDR3 protein is CASRGTSRMVQFF. The CDR3 DNA sequence: TGTGCCAGCAGGGGGACTAGCCGGATGGTGCAGTTCTTC.

The rearrangement uses TRBV2 and TRBJ2-5; D uncertain. The CDR3 loop spans 14 amino acids. CDR1 is SNHLY, CDR2 FYNNEI, per germline. Trimming removed 0 bases at V and 5 bases at J, with 10 bases between. The CDR3 DNA sequence: TGTGCCAGCAGTGAAGCCCCTCGCCAGGAGACCCAGTACTTC. It yields the protein CASSEAPRQETQYF.

A few counts support this clonotype. This chain uses TRBV9 with TRBJ2-5, with D possibly being TRBD1 (6 bases). The CDR3 extends over 12 amino acids. Trimming removed 5 bases at V and 4 bases at J, with 9 bases between. Germline-derived CDR1 and CDR2 are SGDLS and YYNGEE. CDR3 DNA: TGTGCCAGCAGTGCGGACAGAGAGACCCAGTACTTC. It specifies CASSADRETQYF. Full variable domain (outside the CDR3, taken from reference TRBV9 and TRBJ2-5): DSGVTQTPKHLITATGQRVTLRCSPRSGDLSVYWYQQSLDQGLQFLIQYYNGEERAKGNILERFSAQQFPDLHSELNLSSLELGDSALYFCASSADRETQYFGPGTRLLVL.

V usage is TRBV20-1 and J usage is TRBJ2-7; D ambiguous. CDR3 length equals 13 residues. CDR1 is DFQATT, CDR2 SNEGSKA, per germline (reference sequence). With 0 bases removed from V and 5 bases from J, the gap between germline ends came to 11 bases. CDR3 amino acids: CSAREGRVDEQYF. The CDR3 DNA reads TGCAGTGCTAGAGAGGGAAGGGTCGACGAGCAGTACTTC.

The genes are TRBV5-1 and TRBJ1-1; D possibly corresponds to TRBD1 (5 bases). The germline V and J ends were trimmed by 4 bases and 6 bases, with 22 bases remaining between them. The germline V gene encodes CDR1 SGHRS and CDR2 YFSETQ. The CDR3 runs 16 residues. CDR3 DNA sequence: TGCGCCAGCAGCGCCATTCCAGGGAGGGGTTATGCTGAAGCTTTCTTT. Amino acids: CASSAIPGRGYAEAFF.

The chain couples TRBV10-1 to TRBJ2-3, with D possibly TRBD2 on 5 matching bases. The V end lost 3 bases, the J end lost 0 bases, and 7 bases lay between the germline ends. Per the germline V gene, CDR1 is WNHNN and CDR2 is SYGVQD (reference sequence). The CDR3 contains 14 residues. CDR3 sequence reads: CASSDGGSTDTQYF. The CDR3 nucleotides read TGCGCCAGCAGTGACGGAGGTAGCACAGATACGCAGTATTTT.

The chain has TRBV30 and TRBJ2-4, with D perhaps matching TRBD2 (5 bases). The J call may be wrong; the DNA end is better matched by TRBJ2-7. The CDR3 loop spans 11 amino acids. CDR1 and CDR2 from the germline V gene are GTSNPN and SVGIG (reference sequence). The CDR3 region is CAWISGYEQYF. The CDR3 coding sequence is TGTGCCTGGATCTCGGGGTACGAGCAGTACTTC.

The chain recombines TRBV5-1 with TRBJ2-3, with TRBD2 matching 10 bases. The CDR3 length is 16 residues. The trim removed 4 bases at V and 0 bases at J, leaving 5 bases unmatched. The germline gives CDR1 SGHRS, CDR2 YFSETQ. DNA for the CDR3: TGCGCCAGCAGCCCCCCTAGCGGGAGTAGCACAGATACGCAGTATTTT. As protein: CASSPPSGSSTDTQYF.